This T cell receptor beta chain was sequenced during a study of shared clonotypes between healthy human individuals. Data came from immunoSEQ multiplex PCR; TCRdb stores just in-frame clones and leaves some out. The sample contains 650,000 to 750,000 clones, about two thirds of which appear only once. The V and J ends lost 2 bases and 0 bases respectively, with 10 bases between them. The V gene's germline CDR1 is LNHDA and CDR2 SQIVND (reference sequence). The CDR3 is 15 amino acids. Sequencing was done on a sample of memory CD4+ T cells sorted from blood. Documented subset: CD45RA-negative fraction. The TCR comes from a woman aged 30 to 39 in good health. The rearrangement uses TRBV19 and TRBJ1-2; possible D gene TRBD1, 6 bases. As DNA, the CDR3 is TGTGCCAGTAGTATACGGACAGTCCCTAACTATGGCTACACCTTC. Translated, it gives CASSIRTVPNYGYTF.